This TCR beta chain emerged from a study of blood T cell repertoires in COVID-19. CDR3 size: 12 residues. Germline trimming cut 4 bases from V and 3 bases from J; bases unmatched to any gene: 1. CDR1 and CDR2 (germline): SQVTM, ANQGSEA. The data were produced by immunoSEQ multiplex PCR, yet TCRdb's version contains in-frame clones alone and is incomplete. The sample shows roughly 340,000 clones, 75% to 90% of them seen only once. V gene TRBV29-1 combines with J gene TRBJ2-5; 8 nucleotides line up with TRBD1. Sequenced material: PBMCs or T cells enriched from blood (not recorded which). This clonotype was sampled from a man between 18 and 35 years old who had recovered from COVID-19. The DNA of the CDR3 is TGCAGCGTTGTGACAGGGGAAGAGACCCAGTACTTC. Its protein product is CSVVTGEETQYF.